This entry lists 20 T cell receptor beta chains sequenced from one sample in a study of monozygotic twins with inflammatory bowel disease. Using the 5' RACE reads, TCRdb records one entry per CDR3 protein without DNA. Its table lists some 170,000 distinct CDR3 sequences. Sequenced input: blood. These TCRs come from a human donor with ulcerative colitis or Crohn's disease, or a healthy co-twin of an affected twin (not recorded which).

The rearrangement uses TRBV7-8 and TRBJ1-5. CDR3 length: 12 amino acids. CDR1 and CDR2 from the germline V gene are SGHVS and FQNEAQ. This CDR3 is CASSSLPKPQHF.

V is TRBV20-1 and J is TRBJ1-1; absent DNA, TCRdb's TRBD1 call cannot be checked. CDR1 and CDR2 from the germline V gene are DFQATT and SNEGSKA (reference sequence). The CDR3 loop spans 16 amino acids. The CDR3 protein is CSARDPGAPLNTEAFF.

The V gene is TRBV5-4, the J gene TRBJ2-2; the TRBD1 assignment by TCRdb is unverifiable without DNA. The CDR3 runs to 17 residues. Per the germline V gene, CDR1 is SGHNT and CDR2 is YYREEE (reference sequence). The CDR3 protein is CASSLNRGVDATGELFF.

V is TRBV20-1 and J is TRBJ2-7; TCRdb picks TRBD1, but there is no DNA to check that call. Germline lookup yields CDR1 DFQATT and CDR2 SNEGSKA (reference sequence). This CDR3 spans 16 amino acids. This CDR3 reads CSARDFAGQNLYEQYF.

The gene calls are TRBV6-1 and TRBJ1-2. This CDR3 has 14 residues. The germline CDR1 and CDR2 sequences are MNHNS and SASEGT. The CDR3 reads CASSEAMAAYGYTF.

This chain uses TRBV18 with TRBJ2-5. The germline V gene encodes CDR1 KGHSH and CDR2 LQKENI. This CDR3 is built from 14 residues. The CDR3 spells CASSPPSLEETQYF.

The V and J genes are TRBV3-1 and TRBJ1-3. This CDR3 contains 13 residues. The germline V gene encodes CDR1 LGHDT and CDR2 YNNKEL (reference sequence). CDR3 region: CASSHGDGNTIYF.

V gene TRBV19 combines with J gene TRBJ2-7. CDR1 and CDR2 (germline): LNHDA, SQIVND (reference sequence). CDR3 size: 13 residues. The CDR3 loop is CASSIGTDYEQYF.

The genes are TRBV7-2 and TRBJ2-7. Germline V gene lookup returns CDR1 SGHTA and CDR2 FQGNSA. This CDR3 spans 13 amino acids. The CDR3 sequence: CASSLLTTYEQYF.

The genes are TRBV20-1 and TRBJ1-1; TCRdb's D call, TRBD1, is unchecked because there is no DNA. CDR1 and CDR2 (germline): DFQATT, SNEGSKA (reference sequence). This CDR3 comprises 15 residues. Here the CDR3 reads CSARDGTDPNTEAFF.

The chain links TRBV12-3 or TRBV12-4 to TRBJ2-7; checking the TCRdb D call of TRBD1 is not possible without DNA. This CDR3 has 14 residues. This CDR3 is CASTARGGGYEQYF.

This sequence joins TRBV10-3 and TRBJ2-7; TCRdb's D gene call, TRBD2, goes unchecked for lack of DNA. CDR1 ENHRY and CDR2 SYGVKD come from the germline V gene. The CDR3 covers 12 residues. This chain's CDR3 is CAISSAGNEQYF.

The rearrangement joins TRBV6-1 to TRBJ1-5; the TCRdb D gene call, TRBD1, has no DNA to confirm it. The CDR3 consists of 15 residues. Per germline, CDR1 MNHNS and CDR2 SASEGT. CDR3 amino acids: CASSQAGTVNQPQHF.

The CDR3 loop reads CASSPNDGQGYTF. The chain has TRBV5-1 and TRBJ1-2; no DNA is available, so the TRBD1 call from TCRdb remains unchecked. The CDR3 runs 13 residues. The germline V gene encodes CDR1 SGHRS and CDR2 YFSETQ.

CDR3 loop: CASSSGGPPYEQYF. The chain joins TRBV28 to TRBJ2-7; TCRdb indicates TRBD1, and absent DNA this call remains unverified. The CDR3 is 14 residues long. Germline loops: CDR1 MDHEN, CDR2 SYDVKM.

CDR3 sequence reads: CATSLRGNYGYTF. The V call is TRBV7-9, the J call TRBJ1-2. Germline CDR1 and CDR2: SEHNR and FQNEAQ (reference sequence). There are 13 residues in the CDR3.

The rearrangement uses TRBV7-9 and TRBJ2-3. Germline V lookup: CDR1 SEHNR, CDR2 FQNEAQ (reference sequence). This CDR3 comprises 13 residues. The CDR3 here is CASTDNLVSSQYF.

This rearrangement joins TRBV9 to TRBJ2-3. This CDR3 region has 13 residues. CDR1 and CDR2 from the germline V gene are SGDLS and YYNGEE. The CDR3 reads CASSVVRTDTQYF.

This sequence joins TRBV29-1 and TRBJ2-2; TCRdb outputs TRBD2, but without DNA this stays unchecked. Germline CDR1 is SQVTM and CDR2 is ANQGSEA. The CDR3 consists of 16 residues. The CDR3 here is CSAYVGLAGATGELFF.

The chain carries TRBV20-1 and TRBJ1-3. Germline lookup yields CDR1 DFQATT and CDR2 SNEGSKA (reference sequence). The CDR3 is 15 residues long. Here the CDR3 reads CSAQGPSFFGNTIYF.